The 18 T cell receptor beta chains below all came from one sample that was sequenced in a study of blood T cell repertoires in COVID-19. Repertoires were generated with immunoSEQ multiplex PCR, while TCRdb's copy carries only in-frame clones and drops some. This sample carries almost 500,000 clones, about 85% of them seen once, and the ten largest clones take around 7.9%. Sequencing was performed on PBMCs or T cells enriched from blood (not recorded which). The receptors shown here come from a woman aged 55-70 years who had recovered from COVID-19.

This chain links TRBV11-2 with TRBJ1-2; weak D call: TRBD1 (6 bases). V was pared by 6 bases and J by 2 bases, with 16 bases between. The CDR3 loop spans 15 amino acids. CDR1 is SGHAT, CDR2 FQNNGV, per germline. The CDR3 sequence is CASRVLTGLNYGYTF. CDR3 in DNA: TGTGCCAGCAGGGTTTTAACAGGGCTAAACTATGGCTACACCTTC.

The chain is built from TRBV23-1 and TRBJ1-1, with no clear D. TRBV23-1 is an open reading frame whose function is uncertain. This CDR3 region has 13 residues. The V gene lost 4 bases and the J gene lost 1 base, with 7 bases spanning the gap. The CDR3 DNA is TGCGCCAGCAGTCGCAGAACGAACACTGAAGCTTTCTTT. Its translation is CASSRRTNTEAFF.

This chain joins TRBV9 and TRBJ1-3; perhaps TRBD1 as D (5 bases). The CDR3 has 16 residues. V lost 0 bases to trimming and J lost 0 bases, with 10 bases between them. CDR1 and CDR2 (germline): SGDLS, YYNGEE. The CDR3 sequence: CASSVGQGRSGNTIYF. The DNA for the CDR3 is TGTGCCAGCAGCGTAGGTCAGGGCCGCTCTGGAAACACCATATATTTT.

The rearrangement uses TRBV10-2 and TRBJ1-2; D remains ambiguous. Germline CDR1 is WSHSY and CDR2 is SAAADI. This CDR3 contains 11 residues. Trimming cost V 6 bases and J 8 bases, with 10 bases left between them. CDR3 in amino acids: CASRHGAGYTF. The CDR3 DNA is TGCGCCAGCAGGCACGGTGCAGGCTACACCTTC.

This chain joins TRBV30 and TRBJ1-5; TRBD1 might be the D (6 bases). The V end lost 6 bases, the J end lost 7 bases, and 13 bases lay between the germline ends. CDR1 GTSNPN and CDR2 SVGIG come from the germline V gene (reference sequence). The CDR3 covers 12 residues. In DNA, the CDR3 is TGTGCCTGTGGGGAGGGGGTCCAGCCCCAGCATTTT. Amino acid sequence: CACGEGVQPQHF.

This chain uses TRBV6-6 with TRBJ2-2; D may be TRBD2 (6 bases). Per germline, CDR1 MNHNY and CDR2 SVGAGI (reference sequence). The V and J ends lost 7 bases and 4 bases respectively, with 19 bases between them. The CDR3 is made up of 16 amino acids. The CDR3 DNA reads as TGTGCCAGCACCCCCCCGAGAGGCGGGGCCACCGGGGAGCTGTTTTTT. Translating it yields CASTPPRGGATGELFF.

This clone is a singleton in its sample. This sequence joins TRBV5-6 and TRBJ2-2, with a weak D call TRBD2 (5 bases). In germline, CDR1 is SGHDT, CDR2 YYEEEE. This CDR3 contains 13 residues. The ends were cut back, 4 bases at V and 5 bases at J, with 9 bases in the middle. The CDR3 nucleotides read TGTGCCAGCAGCGCGGTAGCGACCGGGGAGCTGTTTTTT. It specifies CASSAVATGELFF. The entire variable domain, with the rest obtained from reference TRBV5-6 and TRBJ2-2, is as follows: DAGVTQSPTHLIKTRGQQVTLRCSPKSGHDTVSWYQQALGQGPQFIFQYYEEEERQRGNFPDRFSGHQFPNYSSELNVNALLLGDSALYLCASSAVATGELFFGEGSRLTVL.

V gene TRBV6-5 combines with J gene TRBJ2-1; 7 nucleotides line up with TRBD2. Germline CDR1 reads MNHEY; CDR2 reads SVGAGI. The CDR3 is 15 residues long. Trimming cost V 6 bases and J 7 bases; bases outside gene matches: 12. The CDR3 DNA reads as TGTGCCAGCAGCCTCCCCGCTAGCGGATGGAATGAGCAGTTCTTC. This gives the protein CASSLPASGWNEQFF.

This chain connects TRBV9 to TRBJ1-1, with 8 bases aligning to TRBD1. Losses at the gene ends were 4 bases for V and 7 bases for J; bases not matched to a gene: 9. Germline V gives CDR1 SGDLS, CDR2 YYNGEE. There are 14 residues in the CDR3. The chain's CDR3 is CASSRGQANGEAFF. In DNA, the CDR3 is TGTGCCAGCAGCAGGGGACAGGCTAACGGTGAAGCTTTCTTT.

The rearrangement uses TRBV9 and TRBJ2-7; 9 nucleotides line up with TRBD1. There are 15 residues in the CDR3. Germline CDR1 is SGDLS and CDR2 is YYNGEE. J lost 5 bases, V lost 3 bases, and 9 bases had no gene match. In DNA, the CDR3 is TGTGCCAGCAGCGCCGCGGGACAGGGTGTCCACGAGCAGTACTTC. It yields the protein CASSAAGQGVHEQYF.

This chain links TRBV3-1 (or the pseudogene TRBV3-2) with TRBJ1-2; D is possibly TRBD1 (6 bases). The germline V and J ends were trimmed by 5 bases and 2 bases, with 12 bases remaining between them. The CDR3 is 14 residues long. Germline CDR1 is LGHDT and CDR2 is YNNKEL (reference sequence). The CDR3 spells CASSRETGNYGYTF. In DNA, the CDR3 is TGTGCCAGCAGCAGAGAGACAGGCAACTATGGCTACACCTTC.

The chain combines TRBV5-1 with TRBJ1-3; 10 bases agree with TRBD1. Germline assignment: CDR1 SGHRS and CDR2 YFSETQ. The CDR3 loop spans 15 amino acids. V trimming: 4 bases; J trimming: 8 bases; junction bases outside the gene matches: 9. The CDR3 nucleotides are TGCGCCAGCAGCCCAGAGGGACAGGGGTTTGACACCATATATTTT. Its protein is CASSPEGQGFDTIYF.

V is TRBV6-5 and J is TRBJ2-7; 10 positions agree with TRBD2. Germline loops: CDR1 MNHEY, CDR2 SVGAGI. The CDR3 is 13 amino acids. The V and J ends lost 6 bases and 3 bases, in that order; junction bases with no gene match: 2. The CDR3: CASSGLAVYEQYF. The CDR3, as DNA: TGTGCCAGCAGCGGACTAGCGGTCTACGAGCAGTACTTC.

The chain recombines TRBV5-6 with TRBJ2-7, with 9 bases identical to TRBD2. Germline CDR1 SGHDT, CDR2 YYEEEE. V was pared by 4 bases and J by 4 bases, with 12 bases of the junction left unmatched. This CDR3 is 16 amino acids long. CDR3 sequence: CASSPPATSGSYEQYV. The CDR3, as DNA: TGTGCCAGCAGCCCCCCAGCCACTAGCGGGTCGTACGAGCAGTACGTC.

The J gene is TRBJ2-5, the V gene TRBV7-6; D is perhaps TRBD2 (6 bases). V was trimmed by 1 base and J by 3 bases, leaving 9 bases between them. This CDR3 region has 14 residues. Germline CDR1 is SGHVS and CDR2 is FNYEAQ. The CDR3 is CASSLVGGEETQYF. The CDR3 DNA sequence: TGTGCCAGCAGCTTAGTTGGCGGGGAAGAGACCCAGTACTTC.

The chain has TRBV5-1 and TRBJ1-3; D is ambiguous. V was clipped by 4 bases and J by 0 bases, with 8 bases between them. Germline CDR1 SGHRS, CDR2 YFSETQ. The CDR3 length is 14 residues. CDR3 sequence (DNA): TGCGCCAGCAGCGGAGGGTCCTCTGGAAACACCATATATTTT. Its translation is CASSGGSSGNTIYF.

The chain uses TRBV19 and TRBJ2-2; possible D gene TRBD2, 5 bases. The CDR3 is made up of 14 amino acids. V lost 1 base, J lost 5 bases, and 8 bases lay in between. CDR1 and CDR2 (germline): LNHDA, SQIVND (reference sequence). CDR3 nucleotide sequence: TGTGCCAGTAGTATAGTAGAGGGAACCGGGGAGCTGTTTTTT. Residues: CASSIVEGTGELFF.

This chain uses TRBV6-5 with TRBJ1-2; a weak D match, TRBD1 (6 bases). The CDR3 spans 13 residues. Deletions cut 8 bases from V and 8 bases from J, with 18 bases between. CDR1 and CDR2 from the germline V gene are MNHEY and SVGAGI. The CDR3 here is CASSEAGVTGYTF. In DNA, the CDR3 is TGTGCCAGCTCCGAAGCAGGGGTAACGGGCTACACCTTC.